The source of this TCR beta chain is a study of siplizumab effects on memory and regulatory T cells. The CDR3 sequence is 14 residues long. Germline V gives CDR1 SGDLS, CDR2 YYNGEE. The V segment lost 3 bases and the J segment 4 bases; nucleotides outside the gene matches: 4. Measured with immunoSEQ multiplex PCR; TCRdb has only the in-frame clones, and not every one. The table shows about 91,000 clones, with 80% to 95% occurring only once. The TCR originated in a human donor in good health. The chain is built from TRBV9 and TRBJ1-3, with TRBD1 matching over 7 bases. What was sequenced was CD8+ T cells sorted from blood. CDR3 DNA: TGTGCCAGCAGCGCGACAGGGTCCGGAAACACCATATATTTT. This codes for CASSATGSGNTIYF.